Listed here are 10 T cell receptor beta chains from one sample, sequenced in a study of blood T cell repertoires in COVID-19. The assay was immunoSEQ multiplex PCR, and TCRdb's table has in-frame clones only and misses some. The profile shows over 55,000 clones, approximately 85% of them singletons. Sample: peripheral blood. These receptors were obtained from a man over 45 with acute or convalescent COVID-19.

The chain joins TRBV6-5 to TRBJ2-2, with D possibly TRBD2 on 5 matching bases. The length of the CDR3 is 12 residues. CDR1 and CDR2 (germline): MNHEY, SVGAGI. V was shortened by 8 bases and J by 8 bases, with 12 bases between the two germline ends. The CDR3 loop reads CASGDRGGELFF. CDR3 coding DNA: TGTGCCAGCGGCGACCGGGGAGGGGAGCTGTTTTTT.

J is TRBJ2-2 and V is TRBV6-5; a possible D gene is TRBD1 (5 bases). V was trimmed by 4 bases and J by 1 base, leaving 10 bases between them. Germline CDR1 MNHEY, CDR2 SVGAGI. The CDR3 is 15 amino acids. The CDR3: CASSLDRLNTGELFF. Here the CDR3 DNA reads TGTGCCAGCAGTTTAGACAGACTGAACACCGGGGAGCTGTTTTTT.

The gene calls are TRBV6-2 or TRBV6-3 and TRBJ2-2; 7 bases line up with TRBD1. The V segment lost 7 bases and the J segment 2 bases; nucleotides outside the gene matches: 7. The germline V gene encodes CDR1 MNHEY and CDR2 SVGEGT. This CDR3 comprises 15 residues. The CDR3 region has the DNA TGTGCCAGCAACCCGGGACAGCATAACACCGGGGAGCTGTTTTTT. Protein sequence: CASNPGQHNTGELFF.

The chain has TRBV3-1 (or the pseudogene TRBV3-2) and TRBJ1-1; 7 nucleotides agree with TRBD1. Germline V gives CDR1 LGHDT, CDR2 YNNKEL (reference sequence). V trimming: 5 bases; J trimming: 0 bases; junction bases outside the gene matches: 3. The CDR3 has 14 residues. CDR3 sequence: CASSDRALNTEAFF. The DNA for the CDR3 is TGTGCCAGCAGCGACAGGGCCTTGAACACTGAAGCTTTCTTT.

The V and J genes are TRBV2 and TRBJ1-2, with 8 bases matching TRBD1. The V and J ends lost 1 base and 5 bases, in that order; junction bases with no gene match: 9. This CDR3 has 16 amino acids. CDR1 is SNHLY, CDR2 FYNNEI, per germline. The DNA of the CDR3 is TGTGCCAGCAGTGAAGTAAATCCCGGGACAGGTTATGGCTACACCTTC. This codes for CASSEVNPGTGYGYTF.

This chain uses TRBV11-2 with TRBJ2-1; D gene ambiguous. The germline CDR1 and CDR2 sequences are SGHAT and FQNNGV. This CDR3 has 13 amino acids. Trimming removed 3 bases at V and 5 bases at J, with 8 bases between. CDR3 sequence reads: CASSFSTDNEQFF. The CDR3 region has the DNA TGTGCCAGCAGCTTCAGCACAGACAATGAGCAGTTCTTC.

The chain employs TRBV5-4 and TRBJ1-2, with 9 bases fitting TRBD1. Germline CDR1 SGHNT, CDR2 YYREEE (reference sequence). Trimming cost V 5 bases and J 4 bases; bases outside gene matches: 9. The CDR3 is made up of 15 amino acids. CDR3 in amino acids: CASSDGQGRGYGYTF. In nucleotides, the CDR3 is TGTGCCAGCAGTGATGGACAGGGGAGAGGCTATGGCTACACCTTC. Full variable domain (rest looked up from reference TRBV5-4 and TRBJ1-2): ETGVTQSPTHLIKTRGQQVTLRCSSQSGHNTVSWYQQALGQGPQFIFQYYREEENGRGNFPPRFSGLQFPNYSSELNVNALELDDSALYLCASSDGQGRGYGYTFGSGTRLTVV.

The chain links TRBV6-2 or TRBV6-3 to TRBJ2-1; possibly TRBD2 for D (5 bases). CDR1 and CDR2 (germline): MNHEY, SVGEGT. The CDR3 has 12 amino acids. Trimming stripped 5 bases from V and 14 bases from J, with 16 bases between. The CDR3 sequence is CASSLPEGVEFF. The CDR3 DNA follows: TGTGCCAGCAGTCTACCCGAGGGTGTGGAGTTCTTC.

This clone was counted only a few times. The rearrangement uses TRBV2 and TRBJ1-2, with 7 bases fitting TRBD1. The length of the CDR3 is 12 residues. Unmatched junction bases numbered 5, after V lost 9 bases and J lost 4 bases. Germline CDR1 SNHLY, CDR2 FYNNEI. This CDR3 is CASTGQIYGYTF. The CDR3 nucleotides read TGTGCCAGTACGGGACAGATCTATGGCTACACCTTC. The full variable domain, its missing parts supplied by reference TRBV2 and TRBJ1-2, is EPEVTQTPSHQVTQMGQEVILRCVPISNHLYFYWYRQILGQKVEFLVSFYNNEISEKSEIFDDQFSVERPDGSNFTLKIRSTKLEDSAMYFCASTGQIYGYTFGSGTRLTVV.

Only a few counts were recorded for this clone. The V call is TRBV28, the J call TRBJ1-2, with 8 bases lining up with TRBD1. Per the germline V gene, CDR1 is MDHEN and CDR2 is SYDVKM. Germline trimming cut 8 bases from V and 8 bases from J; bases unmatched to any gene: 13. The CDR3 length is 14 residues. CDR3 coding DNA: TGTGCCAGCTCAAACCCGGGACAGGTTGGCGGCTACACCTTC. This encodes CASSNPGQVGGYTF.